These T cell receptor beta chains were read from a single sample in a study of blood T cell repertoires in COVID-19. Repertoires were generated with immunoSEQ multiplex PCR, while TCRdb's copy carries only in-frame clones and drops some. The sample has about 220,000 clones, 80% seen once. The sequencing input was peripheral blood. These receptors came from a human donor in a cohort sampled during active COVID-19. Both conserved end residues are part of each CDR3. D genes are given only for firm matches. Size values are once, few and many counts, or a class for expanded clones, and some rows have none.

CDR3aa | CDR3nt | abundance | j_gene | v_gene | d_gene
CATSRERGMADTQYF | TGTGCCACCAGCAGAGAACGAGGGATGGCAGATACGCAGTATTTT | - | TRBJ2-3 | TRBV15 | -
CSVEQDYEQYF | TGCAGCGTTGAGCAGGACTACGAGCAGTACTTC | - | TRBJ2-7 | TRBV29-1 | -
CASSPFPGNTIYF | TGTGCCAGCAGCCCTTTCCCTGGAAACACCATATATTTT | - | TRBJ1-3 | TRBV11-3 | -
CAWSRGQGVYEKLFF | TGTGCCTGGAGTCGTGGACAAGGGGTCTATGAAAAACTGTTTTTT | - | TRBJ1-4 | TRBV30 | -
CASSYDDTEGDYGYTF | TGTGCCAGCAGTTACGACGACACCGAAGGCGACTATGGCTACACCTTC | once | TRBJ1-2 | TRBV6-5 | -
CSVESDSSEKLFF | TGCAGCGTTGAGTCCGACAGCAGCGAAAAACTGTTTTTT | once | TRBJ1-4 | TRBV29-1 | -
CASGYSGGSYNEQFF | TGTGCTAGTGGGTACTCAGGGGGGAGCTACAATGAGCAGTTCTTC | - | TRBJ2-1 | TRBV12-5 | -
CATSRRDRSTYEQYF | TGTGCCACCAGCAGACGGGACAGATCGACCTACGAGCAGTACTTC | once | TRBJ2-7 | TRBV15 | TRBD1
CASSLPGTSTDTQYF | TGTGCCAGCTCGCTACCGGGGACTAGCACAGATACGCAGTATTTT | - | TRBJ2-3 | TRBV18 | -
CASSERAGFYEQYF | TGTGCCAGCAGTGAAAGGGCGGGATTCTACGAGCAGTACTTC | - | TRBJ2-7 | TRBV2 | -
CASSYLAGGGNEQFF | TGCGCCAGCAGTTACCTAGCGGGAGGAGGCAATGAGCAGTTCTTC | - | TRBJ2-1 | TRBV5-1 | TRBD2
CASSYAAGTGDDQPQHF | TGTGCCAGCAGTTACGCCGCCGGGACAGGGGACGATCAGCCCCAGCATTTT | few | TRBJ1-5 | TRBV6-2/TRBV6-3 | TRBD1
CATTPGARGDEQFF | TGCGCCACCACACCCGGGGCCCGGGGGGATGAGCAGTTCTTC | once | TRBJ2-1 | TRBV5-1 | TRBD2
CATSDYRTPDTQYF | TGTGCCACCAGTGATTACCGGACACCCGATACGCAGTATTTT | - | TRBJ2-3 | TRBV24-1 | -
CASSQGQKNYGYTF | TGCGCCAGCAGCCAAGGACAGAAAAACTATGGCTACACCTTC | once | TRBJ1-2 | TRBV4-1 | -
CAISLSGGTGVGNTEAFF | TGTGCCATCAGTTTATCGGGGGGGACAGGGGTAGGGAACACTGAAGCTTTCTTT | - | TRBJ1-1 | TRBV10-3 | TRBD1
CASSSNLRRGGSGETQYF | TGTGCCAGCAGTTCCAACCTCCGTCGAGGTGGCTCCGGGGAGACCCAGTACTTC | few | TRBJ2-5 | TRBV28 | -
CASSLQGWDEQFF | TGTGCCAGCAGCTTACAGGGGTGGGATGAGCAGTTCTTC | - | TRBJ2-1 | TRBV7-9 | -
CASSSRRDSNQPQHF | TGTGCCAGTAGTTCGAGAAGAGATAGCAATCAGCCCCAGCATTTT | - | TRBJ1-5 | TRBV19 | -
CASTLQATDTQYF | TGTGCCAGCACCCTTCAGGCGACAGATACGCAGTATTTT | - | TRBJ2-3 | TRBV12-3/TRBV12-4 | -
CANPPRSYEQYF | TGTGCCAACCCCCCCAGGTCCTACGAGCAGTACTTC | once | TRBJ2-7 | TRBV11-2 | -
CASSPDNEQFF | TGTGCCAGCAGTCCCGACAATGAGCAGTTCTTC | - | TRBJ2-1 | TRBV6-1 | -
CASSPMTATSGNTIYF | TGTGCCAGCAGCCCCATGACAGCTACTTCTGGAAACACCATATATTTT | - | TRBJ1-3 | TRBV7-6 | -